This T cell receptor (beta chain) was identified in a study of blood T cell repertoires in COVID-19 (dated by TCRdb to about 2020). Study-level background: Collaborator samples came from the United States, Italy and Spain and covered acute and convalescent phases of COVID-19. Subjects who had been exposed to COVID-19, were actively infected with it, or had recovered from it provided the deeply sampled blood TCRbeta repertoires that made up the dataset. A freely available public database, intended as a resource for researchers studying the immune response to SARS-CoV-2, is where the repertoires were released. HLA class I and class II types, where available, came from metadata supplied by the sample provider rather than from assay-based typing. The samples were drawn from two sources: the first 160 participants of the ongoing ImmuneRACE study, and fewer than 1,500 subjects contributed by 6 global collaborators. The material from the prospective study consisted of cDNA or gDNA derived from T cells, B-cell-depleted T cells, or PBMCs. Nearly every sample came with metadata listing a de-identified subject ID, COVID-19 status, age in years and sex. Study-wide findings and limitations: Clinical and demographic metadata were provided uncurated, with the amount varying by source and participant.

As concerns this clone: The target of this receptor is not known. No much larger clone exists at a distance of one base, and base qualities are not known.

Inclusive of the bounding cysteine and phenylalanine, the CDR3 is 16 residues long. Only CDR3 DNA remains: 48 bases, in frame from the first base. The trim is 3 bases for V and 8 bases for J, with a gap of 20 bases between the germline ends. In the germline V gene, CDR1 corresponds to MNHGY and CDR2 to SVAAGI. TCRbeta CDR3 regions were amplified from genomic DNA by means of the immunoSEQ Assay, a bias-controlled multiplex PCR. Turning to the authors' computational methods: The number of nucleated cells in each sample was estimated from the amplification of reference gene primers within the assay. To quantify the absolute abundance of each unique TCRbeta CDR3 rearrangement, sequence reads were collapsed and filtered. Productive Simpson clonality was computed per sample as the square root of Simpson's diversity index over productive rearrangements. TCRdb holds this immuneACCESS table with in-frame rearrangements only. Some clones are missing; in checked studies, unresolved V genes explain under half, and the rest has no known cause. Clonal size and the V and J genes are those of that table, whereas D and trimming came from the DNA. Counted in this sample were approximately 240,000 clones; approximately 83% of them appeared once. 3% to 3.5% of the sample is in the top ten clones.

A second Seattle source provided samples from volunteer blood donors who had recovered from COVID-19. Each collaborating institution followed its own protocols to collect whole blood in K2EDTA tubes. Collaborator samples were shipped for TCRbeta analysis as frozen whole blood, isolated PBMCs, or DNA extracted from either sample type. The sequenced material came from peripheral blood. The V gene is TRBV6-9 and the J gene is TRBJ2-1; a weak D assignment points to TRBD1 (6 bases agree). The source is a woman in her thirties who had recovered from COVID-19. The DNA is as follows: TGTGCCAGCAGTTACGCACAGGGAATCGGTCGGGATGAGCAGTTCTTC. It encodes CASSYAQGIGRDEQFF.